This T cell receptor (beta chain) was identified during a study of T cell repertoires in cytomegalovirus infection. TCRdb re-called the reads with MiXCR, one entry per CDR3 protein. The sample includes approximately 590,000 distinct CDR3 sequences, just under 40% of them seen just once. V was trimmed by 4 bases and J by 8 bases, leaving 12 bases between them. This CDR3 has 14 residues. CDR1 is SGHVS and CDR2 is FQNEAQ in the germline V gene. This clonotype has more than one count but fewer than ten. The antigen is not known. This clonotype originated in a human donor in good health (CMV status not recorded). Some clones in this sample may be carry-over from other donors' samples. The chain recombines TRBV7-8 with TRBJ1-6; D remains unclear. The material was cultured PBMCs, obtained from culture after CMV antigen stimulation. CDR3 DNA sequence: TGTGCCAGCAGCTCCCTGGTGAGGTATTCACCCCTCCACTTT. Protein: CASSSLVRYSPLHF.